The rows below give T cell receptor beta chains drawn from one sample of a study of shared clonotypes between healthy human individuals. Assay: immunoSEQ multiplex PCR; the TCRdb copy retains only in-frame clones and omits some. The table includes about 690,000 clones, less than 95% detected once. Source material: memory CD8+ T cells from PBMCs. The receptors stem from a man aged 18 to 35 in good health. Some clones in this sample may be carry-over from other donors' samples. CDR3s include the opening cysteine and the closing phenylalanine or tryptophan. Fields, in order: J gene, D gene, clone size, V gene, CDR3 protein, CDR3 DNA. The D gene is left open where the match is weak. Clone size is shown for a subset of rows, as once, few, many or a class of expanded clone.

>TRBJ2-1|.|.|TRBV11-2
CASAGTLYNEQFF
TGTGCCAGCGCGGGGACTCTCTACAATGAGCAGTTCTTC
>TRBJ2-3|.|.|TRBV11-2
CASSLGGQSTDTQYF
TGTGCCAGCAGCCTTGGTGGACAGAGCACAGATACGCAGTATTTT
>TRBJ2-3|TRBD2|.|TRBV27
CASSRLLAGTTDTQYF
TGTGCCAGCAGTCGTCTACTAGCGGGGACCACAGATACGCAGTATTTT
>TRBJ2-7|.|.|TRBV7-6
CASSDYRGSASYEQYF
TGTGCCAGCAGCGATTACCGCGGTTCAGCCTCCTACGAGCAGTACTTC
>TRBJ2-7|.|.|TRBV5-5
CASSPPPGWVVYEQYF
TGTGCCAGCAGCCCCCCTCCGGGATGGGTGGTCTACGAGCAGTACTTC
>TRBJ2-2|.|many|TRBV27
CASSQGGAGELFF
TGTGCCAGCAGTCAGGGGGGGGCCGGGGAGCTGTTTTTT
>TRBJ2-3|.|.|TRBV14
CASSPYTDTQYF
TGTGCCAGCAGCCCATACACAGATACGCAGTATTTT
>TRBJ2-5|TRBD1|medium-sized|TRBV10-3
CAIARTGGLGETQYF
TGTGCCATCGCGAGGACAGGGGGCCTTGGAGAGACCCAGTACTTC
>TRBJ2-3|.|.|TRBV27
CASSWAGGVDTQYF
TGTGCCAGCTCCTGGGCGGGCGGGGTTGATACGCAGTATTTT
>TRBJ1-2|.|.|TRBV2
CASSDFVDTLNYGYTF
TGTGCCAGCAGTGACTTTGTGGACACCTTGAACTATGGCTACACCTTC
>TRBJ1-5|TRBD1|.|TRBV2
CASSLGQGQPQHF
TGTGCCAGCAGCTTAGGACAGGGCCAGCCCCAGCATTTT
>TRBJ1-5|.|.|TRBV4-1
CASSQDLVDQPQHF
TGCGCCAGCAGCCAAGATCTGGTGGATCAGCCCCAGCATTTT
>TRBJ2-7|TRBD1|.|TRBV7-9
CASSSQTGTGGHEQYF
TGTGCCAGCAGCTCCCAGACCGGGACAGGGGGTCACGAGCAGTACTTC
>TRBJ2-2|TRBD2|.|TRBV28
CASSKRGLGGPGELFF
TGTGCCAGCAGCAAAAGGGGACTAGGGGGGCCCGGGGAGCTGTTTTTT
>TRBJ2-1|TRBD2|.|TRBV25-1
CASSERLAGEPEQFF
TGTGCCAGCAGTGAGCGACTAGCGGGAGAGCCTGAGCAGTTCTTC
>TRBJ2-7|TRBD1|.|TRBV28
CASKEQGDTYEQYF
TGTGCCAGCAAAGAACAGGGGGACACCTACGAGCAGTACTTC
>TRBJ2-7|.|.|TRBV28
CASSFKYEQYF
TGTGCCAGCAGCTTCAAATACGAGCAGTACTTC
>TRBJ2-6|.|once|TRBV7-8
CASSLSVPSGANVLTF
TGTGCCAGCAGCTTATCGGTCCCCTCTGGGGCCAACGTCCTGACTTTC
>TRBJ2-2|.|few|TRBV27
CASSSNTGELFF
TGTGCCAGCAGTTCGAACACCGGGGAGCTGTTTTTT
>TRBJ2-1|TRBD1|.|TRBV7-9
CASSLDRGIYNEQFF
TGTGCCAGCAGTTTAGACAGGGGCATCTACAATGAGCAGTTCTTC
>TRBJ2-3|TRBD2|.|TRBV27
CASSFLAGGPDTQYF
TGTGCCAGCAGTTTTCTAGCGGGAGGGCCGGATACGCAGTATTTT
>TRBJ2-7|TRBD1|once|TRBV9
CASSPSAGTGSYEQYF
TGTGCCAGCAGCCCCAGCGCGGGGACAGGGTCCTACGAGCAGTACTTC
>TRBJ1-5|TRBD1|.|TRBV19
CASSIGTGVQPQHF
TGTGCCAGTAGTATCGGGACAGGGGTTCAGCCCCAGCATTTT
>TRBJ2-3|.|once|TRBV10-3
CAISVDMSADTQYF
TGTGCCATCAGTGTAGATATGAGCGCAGATACGCAGTATTTT
>TRBJ1-2|TRBD1|.|TRBV27
CASSDRDPNYGYTF
TGTGCCAGCAGTGACAGGGACCCTAACTATGGCTACACCTTC
>TRBJ2-3|.|.|TRBV28
CASSWGTDTQYF
TGTGCCAGCAGTTGGGGCACAGATACGCAGTATTTT
>TRBJ2-5|.|.|TRBV28
CASTPEPRSATQYF
TGTGCCAGCACACCGGAACCTCGCTCGGCGACCCAGTACTTC
>TRBJ2-7|.|.|TRBV11-2
CASSPDIYEQYF
TGTGCCAGCAGCCCCGACATCTACGAGCAGTACTTC
>TRBJ1-5|.|.|TRBV18
CASSPGGISQPQHF
TGTGCCAGCTCACCGGGGGGAATCAGTCAGCCCCAGCATTTT
>TRBJ1-1|.|.|TRBV28
CASSLIGVMNTEAFF
TGTGCCAGCAGTTTGATCGGGGTCATGAACACTGAAGCTTTCTTT
>TRBJ2-7|.|.|TRBV7-9
CASSFRRGPYEQYF
TGTGCCAGCAGCTTCCGGCGGGGGCCCTACGAGCAGTACTTC
>TRBJ2-2|.|.|TRBV28
CASSFFRRAGELFF
TGTGCCAGCAGTTTTTTCAGGCGCGCCGGGGAGCTGTTTTTT
>TRBJ2-7|.|.|TRBV19
CASSVTSLSSYEQYF
TGTGCCAGTAGTGTCACTAGCTTATCGTCCTACGAGCAGTACTTC
>TRBJ1-5|TRBD1|.|TRBV30
CAWSQTGGYDQPQHF
TGTGCCTGGAGTCAGACAGGGGGCTACGACCAGCCCCAGCATTTT
>TRBJ1-4|.|.|TRBV28
CASSDRGWATNEKLFF
TGTGCCAGCAGTGACCGTGGTTGGGCAACTAATGAAAAACTGTTTTTT
>TRBJ2-7|TRBD1|.|TRBV7-9
CASSPRDRDYYEQYF
TGTGCCAGCAGCCCCCGGGACAGAGATTACTACGAGCAGTACTTC
>TRBJ2-2|.|.|TRBV19
CAVTRDTGELFF
TGTGCGGTAACACGGGACACCGGGGAGCTGTTTTTT
>TRBJ1-1|.|few|TRBV6-5
CASSYGTPPEAFF
TGTGCCAGCAGTTACGGGACTCCCCCTGAAGCTTTCTTT
>TRBJ1-5|.|.|TRBV4-1
CASSQEDRSGWPQHF
TGCGCCAGCAGCCAAGAAGACAGAAGTGGTTGGCCCCAGCATTTT
>TRBJ1-2|.|.|TRBV28
CASSSPRFWGGYTF
TGTGCCAGCAGTTCCCCGCGGTTTTGGGGAGGCTACACCTTC
>TRBJ1-5|.|.|TRBV27
CASSLSLSGNQPQHF
TGTGCCAGCAGTTTATCTCTTAGCGGCAATCAGCCCCAGCATTTT
>TRBJ2-2|TRBD1|few|TRBV29-1
CSVRQGEGGELFF
TGCAGCGTCCGACAGGGTGAGGGCGGGGAGCTGTTTTTT
>TRBJ2-3|.|.|TRBV9
CASSVTRDTQYF
TGTGCCAGCAGCGTAACTAGAGATACGCAGTATTTT
>TRBJ2-3|TRBD1|.|TRBV7-9
CASSYRDRDTDTQYF
TGTGCCAGCAGCTACCGGGACAGGGACACAGATACGCAGTATTTT
>TRBJ1-2|.|.|TRBV5-1
CASSLGGPNYGYTF
TGCGCCAGCAGCTTAGGGGGGCCTAACTATGGCTACACCTTC
>TRBJ1-4|.|.|TRBV28
CASRRDSYNEKLFF
TGTGCCAGCAGACGAGACAGTTACAATGAAAAACTGTTTTTT
>TRBJ2-1|TRBD1|.|TRBV4-3
CASSQGGGAYYNEQFF
TGCGCCAGCAGCCAAGGAGGGGGCGCTTACTACAATGAGCAGTTCTTC
>TRBJ2-1|TRBD2|.|TRBV5-6
CASSSSWTSPEQFF
TGTGCCAGCTCATCTTCCTGGACTAGCCCTGAGCAGTTCTTC
>TRBJ2-7|.|.|TRBV15
CATSRRDNEQYF
TGTGCCACCAGCAGACGGGACAACGAGCAGTACTTC
>TRBJ2-7|.|.|TRBV28
CASSRNRDSYEQYF
TGTGCCAGCAGCCGAAACAGGGACTCCTACGAGCAGTACTTC
>TRBJ1-2|.|.|TRBV7-2
CASSRGQDYGYTF
TGTGCCAGCAGCCGAGGTCAGGACTATGGCTACACCTTC
>TRBJ2-3|TRBD2|.|TRBV7-6
CASSLSLAGGPIDTQYF
TGTGCCAGCAGCTTAAGCCTAGCGGGAGGGCCGATAGATACGCAGTATTTT